One sample yielded the 3 T cell receptor beta chains listed below, sequenced in a study of identical twins. TCRdb reanalysed the 5' RACE reads using MiXCR and keeps one entry per CDR3 protein. The sample lists 1.5 million or so distinct CDR3 sequences, under 35% seen once, with 0.25% to 0.3% in the top ten. The sample taken for sequencing was cord blood. These receptors all come from a newborn girl in good health.

This rearrangement joins TRBV20-1 to TRBJ1-1; possible D gene TRBD1, 5 bases. V was pared by 6 bases and J by 0 bases, with 11 bases between. The CDR3 has 13 amino acids. CDR1 and CDR2 from the germline V gene are DFQATT and SNEGSKA (reference sequence). The CDR3 spells CSAAGTLNTEAFF. CDR3 sequence (DNA): TGCAGTGCCGCCGGGACGTTGAACACTGAAGCTTTCTTT.

This clonotype was seen once. It may be a read error: a sequence one base away is much more abundant. The J gene is TRBJ2-5, the V gene TRBV28; TRBD2 aligns across 7 bases. The germline V gene encodes CDR1 MDHEN and CDR2 SYDVKM. This CDR3 is 15 amino acids long. With V trimmed by 4 bases and J by 11 bases, 16 bases remained unmatched. This CDR3 is CASSWWTSNRNEQYF. The CDR3 DNA sequence: TGTGCCAGCAGTTGGTGGACTAGTAACAGGAATGAGCAGTACTTC.

This chain joins TRBV6-5 and TRBJ1-2; 9 bases map to TRBD1. V lost 7 bases and J lost 8; bases outside the gene matches: 11. Germline-derived CDR1 and CDR2 are MNHEY and SVGAGI. CDR3 size: 14 residues. The CDR3 loop reads CASTSDRTGVGYTF. The CDR3 DNA follows: TGTGCCAGCACCTCCGACAGGACAGGGGTGGGCTACACCTTC.